Listed below are T cell receptor beta chains from one sample, sequenced in a study of response to subunit inactivated influenza vaccine. TCRdb re-derived calls from the RT-PCR reads in MiXCR, one entry per CDR3 protein. This table holds roughly 700,000 distinct CDR3 sequences, 14% found once. The sequences come from PBMCs from blood, collected less than 15 days before vaccination. The receptors were gathered from a man aged 50-59 years who received an inactivated influenza vaccine. Both conserved end residues are part of each CDR3. A D gene is named only where the DNA matches it firmly. Size tells how often a clone was seen (once, few, many) or the class of an expanded clone, and some rows leave it out.

TRBJ2-5 TRBV5-1 few . CASSLESTRGETQYF TGCGCCAGCAGCTTGGAGTCTACCAGAGGAGAGACCCAGTACTTC
TRBJ2-7 TRBV6-1 few TRBD1 CASSRGQLIYEQYF TGTGCCAGCAGTCGGGGACAGCTGATCTACGAGCAGTACTTC
TRBJ2-3 TRBV12-3/TRBV12-4 . TRBD2 CASSSYGLAGAYTDTQYF TGTGCCAGCAGTTCCTACGGACTAGCGGGGGCCTACACAGATACGCAGTATTTT
TRBJ2-3 TRBV12-3/TRBV12-4 . . CALSPYGSGRTNTDTQYF TGTGCCCTCAGCCCTTATGGGTCCGGACGGACTAACACAGATACGCAGTATTTT
TRBJ1-2 TRBV12-3/TRBV12-4 . . CASSLNSGAGGYTF TGTGCCAGCAGTTTAAACTCAGGAGCTGGGGGCTACACCTTC
TRBJ2-4 TRBV11-2 . . CASSPQGWPGTAKNIQYF TGTGCCAGCAGCCCACAAGGGTGGCCGGGCACCGCCAAAAACATTCAGTACTTC
TRBJ1-3 TRBV4-1 few . CASSQELRNTIYF TGCGCCAGCAGCCAAGAACTTCGAAACACCATATATTTT
TRBJ2-5 TRBV12-3/TRBV12-4 few . CASSLGLGGTAQYF TGTGCCAGCAGTTTAGGGTTGGGCGGGACGGCCCAGTACTTC
TRBJ2-7 TRBV12-3/TRBV12-4 few TRBD1 CASSPGTGRIFSYEQYF TGTGCCAGCAGCCCCGGGACAGGGAGGATTTTCTCCTACGAGCAGTACTTC
TRBJ2-7 TRBV7-9 few . CASSLILPPYEQYF TGTGCCAGCAGCCTCATCCTCCCACCCTACGAGCAGTACTTC
TRBJ2-2 TRBV9 few TRBD2 CASSVAGTRGSGELFF TGTGCCAGCAGCGTCGCCGGGACTAGGGGTTCCGGGGAGCTGTTTTTT
TRBJ1-6 TRBV27 . . CASSPRKSSYNSPLHF TGTGCCAGCAGTCCTCGGAAGAGCTCCTATAATTCACCCCTCCACTTT
TRBJ2-7 TRBV20-1 . TRBD1 CSVTGPGNEQYF TGCAGTGTGACAGGGCCCGGGAACGAGCAGTACTTC
TRBJ2-7 TRBV29-1 few . CSVVKGEKGQYF TGCAGCGTTGTCAAGGGAGAGAAGGGGCAGTACTTC
TRBJ1-5 TRBV15 few . CATSGRGGNQPQHF TGTGCCACCAGCGGCAGGGGCGGCAATCAGCCCCAGCATTTT
TRBJ2-1 TRBV3-1 . TRBD2 CASSPQAGGSYNEQFF TGTGCCAGCAGCCCCCAGGCGGGGGGGAGTTACAATGAGCAGTTCTTC
TRBJ2-5 TRBV28 few TRBD1 CASSPGTGDRETQYF TGTGCCAGCAGCCCCGGGACAGGGGATAGAGAGACCCAGTACTTC
TRBJ1-2 TRBV28 . TRBD1 CARSPFDREHLNYGYTF TGTGCCAGAAGCCCTTTCGACAGGGAGCATTTAAACTATGGCTACACCTTC
TRBJ2-7 TRBV29-1 . TRBD1 CSVDFPGQQGEQYF TGCAGCGTGGATTTCCCGGGACAGCAAGGGGAGCAGTACTTC
TRBJ2-2 TRBV7-2 few TRBD2 CASSANTGGHTGELFF TGTGCCAGCAGCGCCAACACGGGAGGCCACACCGGGGAGCTGTTTTTT
TRBJ2-1 TRBV4-2 . TRBD2 CASSPVPGGRRNEQFF TGTGCCAGCAGCCCTGTTCCGGGAGGGCGGCGCAATGAGCAGTTCTTC
TRBJ1-5 TRBV5-5 few . CASSPARAGQPQHF TGTGCCAGCAGCCCGGCTCGGGCCGGGCAGCCCCAGCATTTT
TRBJ2-1 TRBV29-1 many TRBD2 CSVRQVLSGTKTYNEQFF TGCAGCGTGCGACAGGTACTTAGCGGGACCAAGACCTACAATGAGCAGTTCTTC
TRBJ1-6 TRBV7-2 . . CASSSSRGVPLHF TGTGCCAGCAGCTCATCTCGCGGCGTGCCCCTCCACTTT
TRBJ1-2 TRBV7-6 few . CASSRRAGAISNYGYTF TGTGCCAGCAGCCGAAGGGCGGGGGCGATATCTAACTATGGCTACACCTTC
TRBJ2-1 TRBV7-2 few . CASTQRSEQFF TGTGCCAGCACCCAAAGAAGTGAGCAGTTCTTC
TRBJ1-4 TRBV15 few . CATSRDGAQSGEKLFF TGTGCCACCAGCAGAGATGGGGCCCAGTCTGGAGAAAAACTGTTTTTT
TRBJ2-1 TRBV4-1 . . CASSQAVHHEQFF TGCGCCAGCAGCCAAGCCGTTCACCATGAGCAGTTCTTC
TRBJ2-7 TRBV14 . TRBD1 CASSQLGQGIYEQYF TGTGCCAGCAGCCAACTCGGACAGGGGATCTACGAGCAGTACTTC
TRBJ2-5 TRBV7-2 few . CASSTRKVLVQETQYF TGTGCCAGCAGCACAAGGAAGGTTCTGGTACAAGAGACCCAGTACTTC
TRBJ2-2 TRBV7-9 many . CASSFGGPNTGELFF TGCGCCAGCAGCTTCGGGGGTCCGAACACCGGGGAGCTGTTTTTT
TRBJ2-7 TRBV28 few TRBD1 CASSTAGQGFNEQYF TGTGCCAGCAGTACGGCGGGACAGGGATTCAACGAGCAGTACTTC
TRBJ1-6 TRBV20-1 many . CSVREEGNSPLHF TGCAGTGTGAGGGAGGAAGGCAATTCACCCCTCCACTTT
TRBJ2-6 TRBV11-2 . . CASSLRVNPLSSSGANVLTF TGTGCCAGCAGCTTACGGGTCAATCCGTTATCCTCCTCTGGGGCCAACGTCCTGACTTTC
TRBJ2-1 TRBV5-1 many TRBD2 CASSGGLADYYNEQFF TGCGCCAGCAGCGGGGGACTAGCGGACTACTACAATGAGCAGTTCTTC
TRBJ2-2 TRBV9 few TRBD2 CASSATSGGTAGELFF TGTGCCAGCAGCGCCACTAGCGGGGGGACGGCCGGGGAGCTGTTTTTT
TRBJ2-7 TRBV15 . . CATSRVERNYEQYF TGTGCCACCAGCAGAGTAGAGAGAAATTACGAGCAGTACTTC
TRBJ1-6 TRBV4-2 few . CASSPRAQGGSSYNSPLHF TGTGCCAGCAGCCCACGGGCACAGGGAGGATCCTCCTATAATTCACCCCTCCACTTT
TRBJ2-7 TRBV13 many TRBD2 CASSKTSGGYYEQYF TGTGCCAGCAGCAAGACTAGCGGGGGGTACTACGAGCAGTACTTC
TRBJ1-1 TRBV4-2 few . CASSQVMRRVNTEAFF TGTGCCAGCAGCCAAGTGATGAGAAGGGTGAACACTGAAGCTTTCTTT
TRBJ1-6 TRBV10-3 few TRBD1 CAIRARTGVNSPLHF TGTGCCATCAGAGCCCGGACAGGGGTTAATTCACCCCTCCACTTT
TRBJ2-3 TRBV11-2 few . CASSDKASTDTQYF TGTGCCAGCAGCGATAAGGCAAGCACAGATACGCAGTATTTT
TRBJ1-5 TRBV5-5 few . CASSSLGGDSNQPQHF TGTGCCAGCAGCTCCCTCGGGGGGGATAGCAATCAGCCCCAGCATTTT